This passage covers 30 T cell receptor beta chains from one sample sequenced in a study of blood T cell repertoires in COVID-19. Here immunoSEQ multiplex PCR was the method, and the copy in TCRdb shows in-frame clones only, minus some. The sample has a few hundred thousand clones; around 90% are singletons. Sequencing used peripheral blood. These receptors all come from a woman aged 55-70 years with COVID-19, enrolled during active disease.

This clone is a singleton in its sample. The V gene is TRBV10-3, the J gene TRBJ1-1; the match to TRBD1 covers 11 bases. The germline gives CDR1 ENHRY, CDR2 SYGVKD. The CDR3 totals 15 residues. V was pared by 6 bases and J by 1 base, with 4 bases of the junction left unmatched. CDR3: CAIRRDRGENTEAFF. Here the CDR3 DNA reads TGTGCCATCAGACGGGACAGGGGGGAGAACACTGAAGCTTTCTTT.

This chain joins TRBV7-2 and TRBJ1-2, with D tentatively TRBD1 (5 bases). V dropped 4 bases and J dropped 8 bases, with 17 bases sitting between them. Germline CDR1 and CDR2: SGHTA and FQGNSA. The CDR3 spans 14 residues. CDR3 in amino acids: CASSSYSQGGGYTF. DNA of the CDR3: TGTGCCAGCAGCTCTTACAGTCAGGGCGGAGGCTACACCTTC.

This chain uses TRBV25-1 with TRBJ2-7, with D perhaps matching TRBD1 (5 bases). CDR3 length equals 16 residues. Germline CDR1 reads MGHDK; CDR2 reads SYGVNS. V shed 5 bases and J shed 3 bases, with 20 bases lying between them. As DNA, the CDR3 is TGTGCCAGCAGTTCCACAGGCCCGAGGTGGGTCTACGAGCAGTACTTC. Amino acid sequence: CASSSTGPRWVYEQYF.

This clone was seen more than once but under ten times. CDR3 in DNA: TGTGCCAGCAGCTTAGGAGACTATGGCTACACCTTC. Its protein is CASSLGDYGYTF. The chain employs TRBV11-2 and TRBJ1-2; D is unresolved. The V end was cut by 1 base, the J end by 3 bases, with 3 bases between. In germline, CDR1 is SGHAT, CDR2 FQNNGV. The CDR3 extends over 12 amino acids. Using reference TRBV11-2 and TRBJ1-2 for the parts outside the CDR3, the full variable domain is EAGVAQSPRYKIIEKRQSVAFWCNPISGHATLYWYQQILGQGPKLLIQFQNNGVVDDSQLPKDRFSAERLKGVDSTLKIQPAKLEDSAVYLCASSLGDYGYTFGSGTRLTVV.

The chain is built from TRBV18 and TRBJ1-5; the match to TRBD1 covers 8 bases. The CDR3 has 15 residues. Germline V gene lookup returns CDR1 KGHSH and CDR2 LQKENI. V was clipped by 3 bases and J by 9 bases; unmatched bases: 10. The CDR3 spells CASSPVGQGAGPQHF. CDR3 sequence (DNA): TGTGCCAGCTCACCCGTAGGACAGGGCGCCGGGCCCCAGCATTTT.

The chain links TRBV5-6 to TRBJ1-2; the D is unclear. Germline V gene lookup returns CDR1 SGHDT and CDR2 YYEEEE. Trimming left V 4 bases short and J 0 bases short, with 10 bases between. This CDR3 has 14 amino acids. CDR3 loop: CASSRNTANYGYTF. CDR3 bases: TGTGCCAGCAGCCGAAACACAGCTAACTATGGCTACACCTTC.

In its sample, this clone was seen a few times. The chain is built from TRBV9 and TRBJ2-1; 11 bases agree with TRBD2. This CDR3 has 17 residues. Germline assignment: CDR1 SGDLS and CDR2 YYNGEE. Trimming removed 2 bases from V and 8 bases from J; junction bases left unmatched: 12. CDR3 coding DNA: TGTGCCAGCAGCGTGGGACTGTTAGCGGGGGGGCCCGATGAGCAGTTCTTC. Protein sequence: CASSVGLLAGGPDEQFF.

The chain has TRBV5-1 and TRBJ1-2; 9 bases line up with TRBD1. The CDR3 extends over 15 amino acids. CDR1 is SGHRS, CDR2 YFSETQ, per germline. Trimming took 0 bases from V and 4 from J; bases not matched to a gene: 4. The CDR3 nucleotides are TGCGCCAGCAGCTTGGTACAGGGGGCGGGCTATGGCTACACCTTC. Translating gives CASSLVQGAGYGYTF.

This sequence joins TRBV7-6 and TRBJ2-3; TRBD1 matches 8 bases. V trimming: 7 bases; J trimming: 1 base; junction bases outside the gene matches: 7. The germline gives CDR1 SGHVS, CDR2 FNYEAQ. The CDR3 is made up of 15 amino acids. The CDR3 sequence is CASTRQGARTDTQYF. The CDR3 coding sequence is TGTGCCAGCACCCGGCAGGGGGCACGCACAGATACGCAGTATTTT.

The chain is built from TRBV4-2 and TRBJ2-1; no clear D. Germline CDR1 is LGHNA and CDR2 is YNFKEQ. The V end was cut by 1 base, the J end by 1 base, with 8 bases between. This CDR3 has 15 residues. Here the CDR3 DNA reads TGTGCCAGCAGCCAAGGGCTTTCTTCCTACAATGAGCAGTTCTTC. Its protein is CASSQGLSSYNEQFF.

The chain combines TRBV4-1 with TRBJ1-5; a possible D gene is TRBD1 (6 bases). V dropped 1 base and J dropped 2 bases, with 18 bases sitting between them. The CDR3 is 18 residues long. Germline CDR1 and CDR2: MGHRA and YSYEKL. The CDR3 bases are TGCGCCAGCAGCCAAGCTCCCGGGGGGGGCGCGGGCAATCAGCCCCAGCATTTT. Translated, it gives CASSQAPGGGAGNQPQHF.

The genes are TRBV3-1 (or the pseudogene TRBV3-2) and TRBJ1-1; 7 nucleotides match TRBD1. V lost 5 bases, J lost 2 bases, and 5 bases stayed unmatched. The CDR3 runs to 14 residues. Germline CDR1 LGHDT, CDR2 YNNKEL (reference sequence). The CDR3 reads CASSARDSNTEAFF. As DNA, the CDR3 is TGTGCCAGCAGCGCTCGGGACAGCAACACTGAAGCTTTCTTT.

The chain has TRBV6-2 or TRBV6-3 and TRBJ2-7; 9 bases match TRBD1. CDR3 length equals 15 residues. CDR1 and CDR2 (germline): MNHEY, SVGEGT. Trimming cost V 5 bases and J 0 bases; bases outside gene matches: 5. Here the CDR3 reads CASSLTGGFSYEQYF. Written as DNA, the CDR3 is TGTGCCAGCAGTCTAACAGGGGGCTTCTCCTACGAGCAGTACTTC.

The chain is built from TRBV19 and TRBJ2-7, with TRBD1 matching over 10 bases. Germline V CDR1 and CDR2: LNHDA, SQIVND (reference sequence). This CDR3 has 16 amino acids. V shed 0 bases, J shed 3 bases, and the junction held 5 bases outside the gene matches. CDR3 bases: TGTGCCAGTAGTATAGATCGCGGGACAGGGGTCTACGAGCAGTACTTC. Translated, it gives CASSIDRGTGVYEQYF. The full variable domain, its missing parts supplied by reference TRBV19 and TRBJ2-7, is DGGITQSPKYLFRKEGQNVTLSCEQNLNHDAMYWYRQDPGQGLRLIYYSQIVNDFQKGDIAEGYSVSREKKESFPLTVTSAQKNPTAFYLCASSIDRGTGVYEQYFGPGTRLTVT.

The chain combines TRBV6-2 or TRBV6-3 with TRBJ2-1, with TRBD1 as a possible D gene (5 bases). The CDR3 totals 14 residues. Germline V CDR1 and CDR2: MNHEY, SVGEGT. V lost 2 bases and J lost 5, with 10 bases in between. In nucleotides, the CDR3 is TGTGCCAGCAGTTACATGACACAGGACAATGAGCAGTTCTTC. Translation: CASSYMTQDNEQFF.

The rearrangement uses TRBV19 and TRBJ2-7; the match to TRBD1 covers 9 bases. This CDR3 has 13 amino acids. Trimming at V came to 5 bases and at J to 5 bases, leaving 4 bases not matched to a gene. Per germline, CDR1 LNHDA and CDR2 SQIVND (reference sequence). The CDR3 here is CASSRTGGHEQYF. CDR3 in DNA: TGTGCCAGTAGTCGAACAGGGGGCCACGAGCAGTACTTC.

The chain uses TRBV7-6 and TRBJ1-2, with a tentative D call TRBD1 (5 bases). Germline V CDR1 and CDR2: SGHVS, FNYEAQ. Between the trimmed V and J ends, which lost 0 bases and 6 bases, there was a span of 14 bases. The CDR3 consists of 15 residues. The chain's CDR3 is CASSLAPGPADGYTF. The CDR3 DNA follows: TGTGCCAGCAGCTTAGCCCCAGGGCCGGCCGATGGCTACACCTTC.

The rearrangement links TRBV4-1 to TRBJ2-7, with 10 bases fitting TRBD2. This CDR3 contains 17 residues. V was clipped by 0 bases and J by 3 bases; unmatched bases: 8. Germline values: CDR1 MGHRA, CDR2 YSYEKL. CDR3 region: CASSQESAASGGYEQYF. The CDR3 coding sequence is TGCGCCAGCAGCCAAGAGTCGGCGGCTAGCGGGGGCTACGAGCAGTACTTC.

V gene TRBV7-3 combines with J gene TRBJ1-6; D call uncertain. Germline V gene sequence: CDR1 SGHTA, CDR2 FQGTGA. Trimming pared 9 bases from V and 0 bases from J, leaving 18 bases between. The CDR3 covers 17 residues. CDR3 region: CASSTGAGSSYNSPLHF. DNA for the CDR3: TGTGCCAGTTCGACCGGCGCGGGGAGCTCCTATAATTCACCCCTCCACTTT.

This clone was picked up one time. The chain recombines TRBV5-4 with TRBJ1-2; 7 bases map to TRBD1. Unmatched junction bases numbered 12, after V lost 4 bases and J lost 3 bases. The CDR3 totals 16 residues. CDR1 and CDR2 (germline): SGHNT, YYREEE (reference sequence). CDR3 sequence (DNA): TGTGCCAGCAGCCCCCCGGGACAGCAGCGCGACTATGGCTACACCTTC. Protein product: CASSPPGQQRDYGYTF.

The chain carries TRBV10-3 and TRBJ2-1; TRBD2 agrees at 7 bases. The trim removed 6 bases at V and 4 bases at J, leaving 9 bases unmatched. The germline gives CDR1 ENHRY, CDR2 SYGVKD. The CDR3 is made up of 15 amino acids. Written as DNA, the CDR3 is TGTGCCATCAGCCTCCTGACGGGGGGATACAATGAGCAGTTCTTC. This gives the protein CAISLLTGGYNEQFF.

The chain uses TRBV6-5 and TRBJ1-2; TRBD1 matches at 8 bases. V shed 7 bases, J shed 0 bases, and the junction held 4 bases outside the gene matches. The CDR3 spans 14 residues. From germline, CDR1 is MNHEY and CDR2 SVGAGI. CDR3 in DNA: TGTGCCAGCAAAGAGACAGGGGCTAACTATGGCTACACCTTC. It encodes CASKETGANYGYTF.

V usage is TRBV9 and J usage is TRBJ1-2, with no clear D. CDR3 length: 15 residues. The V and J ends lost 0 bases and 4 bases respectively, with 13 bases between them. The germline V gene has CDR1 SGDLS and CDR2 YYNGEE. The CDR3: CASSVDPTDTYGYTF. The CDR3 DNA follows: TGTGCCAGCAGCGTAGACCCCACTGATACCTATGGCTACACCTTC.

The chain employs TRBV7-6 and TRBJ2-3; D is undetermined. The V and J ends lost 3 bases and 0 bases respectively, with 7 bases between them. Germline-derived CDR1 and CDR2 are SGHVS and FNYEAQ. CDR3 length: 14 residues. As DNA, the CDR3 is TGTGCCAGCAGCTTGGGCTACAGCACAGATACGCAGTATTTT. Residues: CASSLGYSTDTQYF. Using reference TRBV7-6 and TRBJ2-3 for the parts outside the CDR3, the full variable domain is GAGVSQSPRYKVTKRGQDVALRCDPISGHVSLYWYRQALGQGPEFLTYFNYEAQQDKSGLPNDRFSAERPEGSISTLTIQRTEQRDSAMYRCASSLGYSTDTQYFGPGTRLTVL.

The chain carries TRBV18 and TRBJ1-5; TRBD1 matches at 7 bases. V trimming: 3 bases; J trimming: 0 bases; junction bases outside the gene matches: 11. The CDR3 is made up of 18 amino acids. In germline, CDR1 is KGHSH, CDR2 LQKENI. In nucleotides, the CDR3 is TGTGCCAGCTCACCGCAATCGGGACAGCTTAATAGCAATCAGCCCCAGCATTTT. It translates to CASSPQSGQLNSNQPQHF. The whole variable domain, remainder taken from reference TRBV18 and TRBJ1-5, is NAGVMQNPRHLVRRRGQEARLRCSPMKGHSHVYWYRQLPEEGLKFMVYLQKENIIDESGMPKERFSAEFPKEGPSILRIQQVVRGDSAAYFCASSPQSGQLNSNQPQHFGDGTRLSIL.

This chain uses TRBV19 with TRBJ2-1; possibly TRBD1 for D (5 bases). CDR1 and CDR2 (germline): LNHDA, SQIVND (reference sequence). The ends were cut back, 8 bases at V and 4 bases at J, with 15 bases in the middle. The CDR3 is made up of 14 amino acids. CDR3 protein: CASEAGNLYNEQFF. The CDR3 DNA is TGTGCCAGTGAGGCAGGGAACCTTTACAATGAGCAGTTCTTC.

The chain uses TRBV19 and TRBJ1-2; D might be TRBD1 (5 bases). Germline values: CDR1 LNHDA, CDR2 SQIVND (reference sequence). CDR3 length: 13 amino acids. With 1 base removed from V and 2 bases from J, the gap between germline ends came to 5 bases. CDR3 sequence: CASSIGGNYGYTF. CDR3 DNA: TGTGCCAGTAGTATAGGGGGCAACTATGGCTACACCTTC. Combining the CDR3 with reference TRBV19 and TRBJ1-2 gives the whole variable domain DGGITQSPKYLFRKEGQNVTLSCEQNLNHDAMYWYRQDPGQGLRLIYYSQIVNDFQKGDIAEGYSVSREKKESFPLTVTSAQKNPTAFYLCASSIGGNYGYTFGSGTRLTVV.

The V call is TRBV30, the J call TRBJ1-1; no definite D call. Germline CDR1 GTSNPN, CDR2 SVGIG (reference sequence). V gave up 8 bases and J gave up 3 bases, with 16 bases separating them. This CDR3 spans 13 amino acids. The CDR3 DNA reads TGTGCCCACCGAATCGGGCGGGACACTGAAGCTTTCTTT. This codes for CAHRIGRDTEAFF.

J is TRBJ1-1 and V is TRBV14; no definite D call. The CDR3 has 15 residues. V was pared by 4 bases and J by 7 bases, with 19 bases between. The V gene's germline CDR1 is SGHDN and CDR2 FVKESK. The CDR3 sequence: CASSPLSPRGGEAFF. The CDR3 coding sequence is TGTGCCAGCAGCCCGTTGTCGCCGAGAGGAGGTGAAGCTTTCTTT.

This clone was recorded once. This chain connects TRBV4-1 to TRBJ1-1; 7 nucleotides line up with TRBD1. The CDR3 sequence is 14 residues long. Per germline, CDR1 MGHRA and CDR2 YSYEKL. J was trimmed by 0 bases and V by 7 bases; bases with no gene match: 5. The CDR3: CASTTTGLNTEAFF. CDR3 sequence (DNA): TGCGCCAGCACCACGACAGGGCTGAACACTGAAGCTTTCTTT.